This is a list of T cell receptor beta chains from one sample in a study of cytomegalovirus exposure and HLA in healthy donors. The data were produced by immunoSEQ multiplex PCR, yet TCRdb's version contains in-frame clones alone and is incomplete. The sample lists some 190,000 clones, about 10% occurring once. The sample taken for sequencing was PBMCs. These receptors all come from a woman aged 25 to 39 in good health and CMV-seropositive. Each CDR3 is given with its conserved first and last residue. A D gene is named only where the DNA matches it firmly. The size entry is marked missing in some rows and otherwise reads once, few, many or a size class.

J: TRBJ1-1
D: TRBD1
size: few
V: TRBV30
CDR3: CAWSTGQVEAFF
DNA: TGTGCCTGGAGTACCGGACAGGTCGAAGCTTTCTTT

J: TRBJ2-7
D: TRBD1
size: few
V: TRBV5-1
CDR3: CASSQNPGGKSYEQYF
DNA: TGCGCCAGCAGCCAAAATCCAGGGGGAAAGTCCTACGAGCAGTACTTC

J: TRBJ1-1
D: NA
size: few
V: TRBV20-1
CDR3: CSAVRAHEAFF
DNA: TGCAGTGCTGTCAGGGCCCATGAAGCTTTCTTT

J: TRBJ2-3
D: NA
size: NA
V: TRBV5-8
CDR3: CASSLYWGTSTDTQYF
DNA: TGTGCCAGCAGCTTGTACTGGGGGACAAGCACAGATACGCAGTATTTT

J: TRBJ2-7
D: TRBD1
size: NA
V: TRBV7-2
CDR3: CASSAGTESYEQYF
DNA: TGTGCCAGCAGCGCCGGGACAGAGAGCTACGAGCAGTACTTC

J: TRBJ1-1
D: TRBD1
size: NA
V: TRBV30
CDR3: CAWTETGPEAFF
DNA: TGTGCCTGGACTGAGACAGGGCCTGAAGCTTTCTTT

J: TRBJ2-7
D: TRBD2
size: few
V: TRBV6-5
CDR3: CASSYSVGGGSYEQYF
DNA: TGTGCCAGCAGTTACTCGGTGGGGGGGGGATCCTACGAGCAGTACTTC

J: TRBJ2-3
D: TRBD2
size: NA
V: TRBV2
CDR3: CASSEAFSGSHTDTQYF
DNA: TGTGCCAGCAGTGAAGCATTCAGCGGGAGTCACACAGATACGCAGTATTTT

J: TRBJ2-2
D: NA
size: few
V: TRBV5-1
CDR3: CASSPGGPNTGELFF
DNA: TGCGCCAGCAGCCCAGGGGGGCCGAACACCGGGGAGCTGTTTTTT

J: TRBJ1-6
D: TRBD1
size: NA
V: TRBV5-4
CDR3: CASSLGGQPYSPLHF
DNA: TGTGCCAGCAGCTTGGGGGGACAGCCCTATTCACCCCTCCACTTT

J: TRBJ2-4
D: NA
size: few
V: TRBV19
CDR3: CASTAKNIQYF
DNA: TGTGCCAGTACGGCCAAAAACATTCAGTACTTC

J: TRBJ2-7
D: NA
size: NA
V: TRBV19
CDR3: CASAGTNSYEQYF
DNA: TGTGCCAGTGCCGGCACTAACTCCTACGAGCAGTACTTC

J: TRBJ2-5
D: NA
size: few
V: TRBV30
CDR3: CAWSYSYGETQYF
DNA: TGTGCCTGGAGTTACTCTTACGGGGAGACCCAGTACTTC

J: TRBJ2-1
D: TRBD2
size: few
V: TRBV30
CDR3: CAWSTGGPNEQFF
DNA: TGTGCCTGGAGCACGGGAGGGCCGAATGAGCAGTTCTTC

J: TRBJ2-2
D: NA
size: few
V: TRBV2
CDR3: CASSEGAVTGELFF
DNA: TGTGCCAGCAGTGAAGGAGCTGTCACCGGGGAGCTGTTTTTT

J: TRBJ2-6
D: NA
size: NA
V: TRBV6-4
CDR3: CASSDSSSGANVLTF
DNA: TGTGCCAGCAGTGACTCGAGCTCTGGGGCCAACGTCCTGACTTTC

J: TRBJ2-7
D: TRBD2
size: few
V: TRBV27
CDR3: CASSFLLAGIYEQYF
DNA: TGTGCCAGCAGTTTTCTCCTAGCGGGAATCTACGAGCAGTACTTC

J: TRBJ2-7
D: TRBD2
size: NA
V: TRBV29-1
CDR3: CSRGGAIDEQYF
DNA: TGCAGCCGGGGGGGGGCTATCGACGAGCAGTACTTC

J: TRBJ1-4
D: NA
size: many
V: TRBV14
CDR3: CASSQDLVATNEKLFF
DNA: TGTGCCAGCAGCCAAGATCTTGTAGCAACTAATGAAAAACTGTTTTTT

J: TRBJ1-4
D: NA
size: few
V: TRBV5-1
CDR3: CASSLAPSMANEKLFF
DNA: TGCGCCAGCAGCTTGGCCCCGAGTATGGCTAATGAAAAACTGTTTTTT

J: TRBJ2-7
D: NA
size: NA
V: TRBV6-5
CDR3: CASSSHGQAYEQYF
DNA: TGTGCCAGCAGTAGCCATGGGCAGGCCTACGAGCAGTACTTC

J: TRBJ1-1
D: NA
size: few
V: TRBV9
CDR3: CASSVSPNTEAFF
DNA: TGTGCCAGCAGCGTAAGCCCGAACACTGAAGCTTTCTTT

J: TRBJ1-1
D: NA
size: few
V: TRBV5-1
CDR3: CASSLGGPEAEAFF
DNA: TGCGCCAGCAGCTTGGGAGGTCCCGAGGCTGAAGCTTTCTTT

J: TRBJ2-2
D: TRBD1
size: NA
V: TRBV5-4
CDR3: CASSSAGTGGNTGELFF
DNA: TGTGCCAGCAGCTCGGCGGGGACAGGGGGGAACACCGGGGAGCTGTTTTTT

J: TRBJ1-5
D: NA
size: NA
V: TRBV18
CDR3: CASSQETAPNQPQHF
DNA: TGTGCCAGCTCACAAGAGACAGCCCCTAATCAGCCCCAGCATTTT

J: TRBJ2-2
D: NA
size: few
V: TRBV5-1
CDR3: CASSYRASTGTGELFF
DNA: TGCGCCAGCAGCTACCGGGCCTCGACAGGCACCGGGGAGCTGTTTTTT

J: TRBJ2-7
D: TRBD2
size: NA
V: TRBV30
CDR3: CAWRSRGGRYEQYF
DNA: TGTGCCTGGAGGAGCCGGGGAGGGCGCTACGAGCAGTACTTC

J: TRBJ2-3
D: NA
size: NA
V: TRBV7-9
CDR3: CASSLEGGLYSTDTQYF
DNA: TGTGCCAGCAGCTTAGAGGGCGGGCTATATAGCACAGATACGCAGTATTTT

J: TRBJ2-7
D: TRBD2
size: few
V: TRBV11-1
CDR3: CASSLLAASYEQYF
DNA: TGTGCCAGCAGCTTGCTAGCGGCCTCCTACGAGCAGTACTTC

J: TRBJ2-7
D: TRBD2
size: NA
V: TRBV5-6
CDR3: CASSLDSGSPGYEQYF
DNA: TGTGCCAGCAGCTTGGATAGCGGGAGCCCGGGCTACGAGCAGTACTTC

J: TRBJ2-5
D: NA
size: few
V: TRBV7-9
CDR3: CASSFGSGSQETQYF
DNA: TGTGCCAGCAGCTTCGGGAGCGGGTCCCAAGAGACCCAGTACTTC

J: TRBJ2-1
D: NA
size: NA
V: TRBV5-6
CDR3: CASSLEEGGAAKYNEQFF
DNA: TGTGCCAGCAGCTTGGAGGAGGGCGGAGCAGCTAAGTACAATGAGCAGTTCTTC

J: TRBJ1-5
D: NA
size: few
V: TRBV27
CDR3: CASSSYRYLGQPQHF
DNA: TGTGCCAGCAGTTCCTACAGGTATCTGGGTCAGCCCCAGCATTTT

J: TRBJ2-3
D: NA
size: few
V: TRBV7-2
CDR3: CASSLKLLGGRPDTQYF
DNA: TGTGCCAGCAGCTTAAAGTTGTTAGGAGGGCGCCCAGATACGCAGTATTTT

J: TRBJ2-2
D: TRBD2
size: few
V: TRBV9
CDR3: CASSTSGTAPGELFF
DNA: TGTGCCAGCAGCACAAGCGGGACCGCCCCCGGGGAGCTGTTTTTT

J: TRBJ2-7
D: NA
size: few
V: TRBV19
CDR3: CASSIGGGPSYEQYF
DNA: TGTGCCAGTAGTATAGGCGGGGGCCCCTCCTACGAGCAGTACTTC

J: TRBJ1-1
D: NA
size: once
V: TRBV6-5
CDR3: CASIPRGGTEAFF
DNA: TGTGCCAGCATCCCGAGGGGGGGCACTGAAGCTTTCTTT

J: TRBJ2-7
D: NA
size: NA
V: TRBV2
CDR3: CASTGRGSYEQYF
DNA: TGTGCCAGCACGGGAAGAGGCTCCTACGAGCAGTACTTC

J: TRBJ1-3
D: TRBD1
size: few
V: TRBV4-2
CDR3: CASSQLLDRGNTIYF
DNA: TGTGCCAGCAGCCAGCTCCTGGACAGGGGAAACACCATATATTTT

J: TRBJ1-5
D: NA
size: few
V: TRBV5-6
CDR3: CASSLWGGNQPQHF
DNA: TGTGCCAGCAGCTTGTGGGGGGGCAATCAGCCCCAGCATTTT

J: TRBJ2-5
D: TRBD1
size: few
V: TRBV23-1
CDR3: CASSQSSGTAQETQYF
DNA: TGCGCCAGCAGTCAATCTAGTGGGACAGCCCAAGAGACCCAGTACTTC

J: TRBJ2-3
D: NA
size: NA
V: TRBV27
CDR3: CASSLSRRRGTDTQYF
DNA: TGTGCCAGCAGTTTATCGAGACGGAGGGGAACAGATACGCAGTATTTT

J: TRBJ1-3
D: NA
size: few
V: TRBV5-6
CDR3: CASSPSVVISGNTIYF
DNA: TGTGCCAGCAGCCCGTCAGTGGTAATCTCTGGAAACACCATATATTTT

J: TRBJ1-4
D: TRBD1
size: few
V: TRBV5-1
CDR3: CASSGQGSGGEKLFF
DNA: TGCGCCAGCAGTGGACAAGGATCAGGGGGCGAAAAACTGTTTTTT

J: TRBJ1-2
D: NA
size: few
V: TRBV9
CDR3: CASSVNLNYGYTF
DNA: TGTGCCAGCAGCGTAAACTTAAACTATGGCTACACCTTC